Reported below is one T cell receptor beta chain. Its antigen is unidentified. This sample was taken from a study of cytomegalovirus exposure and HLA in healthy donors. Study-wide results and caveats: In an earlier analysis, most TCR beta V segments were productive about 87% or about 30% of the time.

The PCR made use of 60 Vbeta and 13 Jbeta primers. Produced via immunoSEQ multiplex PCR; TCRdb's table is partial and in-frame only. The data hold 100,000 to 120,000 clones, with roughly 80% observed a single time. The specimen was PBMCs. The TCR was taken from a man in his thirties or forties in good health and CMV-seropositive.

In DNA, the CDR3 is TGTGCCACCAGCAGGGACAGGGTTAATGAAAAACTGTTTTTT. The encoded protein is CATSRDRVNEKLFF. V is TRBV15 and J is TRBJ1-4; TRBD1 aligns across 8 bases. This CDR3 comprises 14 residues. Germline V gives CDR1 LNHNV, CDR2 YYDKDF (reference sequence). The V and J ends lost 3 bases and 4 bases, in that order; junction bases with no gene match: 1.